The clone carrying this TCR beta chain appeared a few times. V lost 4 bases, J lost 10 bases, and 15 bases lay in between. CDR1 SGHRS and CDR2 YFSETQ come from the germline V gene. There are 13 residues in the CDR3. The CDR3 regions of TCR beta were amplified from RNA transcripts. The study used the HTBI primer set for a first-round RT-PCR of the TCR CDR3. One entry per CDR3 protein, called by TCRdb with MiXCR from the multiplex PCR reads. The repertoire holds about 270,000 distinct CDR3 sequences, with 22% as singletons. The source of the sample is a study of T cells in Graves' hyperthyroidism and ophthalmopathy.

The receptor comes from a man aged 25-45 years with Graves' ophthalmopathy. This rearrangement joins TRBV5-1 to TRBJ2-1; D perhaps matches TRBD2 (6 bases). The sample was blood. CDR3 sequence (DNA): TGCGCCAGCAGCGTGGAGGCTAGCGTAGAGCAGTTCTTC. It is translated as CASSVEASVEQFF.